The rows below give T cell receptor beta chains drawn from one sample of a study of T-cell memory formation after mild COVID-19. TCRdb re-derived calls from the 5' RACE reads in MiXCR, one entry per CDR3 protein. The data contain more than 110,000 distinct CDR3 sequences, approximately 26% of them singletons. Sequencing used PBMCs or a T cell subset sorted from them (not recorded which). These receptors originate from an adult woman who had mild COVID-19 (a few samples of this study predate the infection). Cell type and time point are not known. The CDR3 runs from the conserved cysteine through the conserved F or W. The D gene is left open where the match is weak. For some rows the clone size is stated as once, few or many, or as a class when expanded; others skip it.

>TRBD1|TRBV7-6|NA|TRBJ2-7
CASSLGPPAGTGGVGEQYF
TGTGCCAGCAGCTTAGGGCCCCCTGCCGGGACAGGGGGCGTCGGGGAGCAGTACTTC
>NA|TRBV20-1|NA|TRBJ2-3
CSARDSIFSTDTQYF
TGCAGTGCTAGAGATTCGATTTTTAGCACAGATACGCAGTATTTT
>TRBD2|TRBV6-2/TRBV6-3|few|TRBJ2-7
CASSSAGLDPYEQYF
TGTGCCAGCAGTTCTGCGGGACTAGATCCCTACGAGCAGTACTTC
>TRBD2|TRBV4-2|NA|TRBJ2-7
CASSQDGRASDEQYF
TGTGCCAGCAGCCAAGATGGGAGGGCCTCTGACGAGCAGTACTTC
>NA|TRBV15|few|TRBJ2-2
CATSETQTGELFF
TGTGCCACCAGCGAAACGCAAACCGGGGAGCTGTTTTTT
>TRBD1|TRBV5-1|NA|TRBJ1-3
CASTTGGGNTIYF
TGCGCCAGTACGACAGGGGGAGGAAACACCATATATTTT
>TRBD2|TRBV14|few|TRBJ2-1
CASSQEASGRMDEQFF
TGTGCCAGCAGCCAAGAAGCTAGCGGGAGGATGGATGAGCAGTTCTTC
>NA|TRBV6-4|NA|TRBJ1-1
CASSDGDAGTEAFF
TGTGCCAGCAGTGATGGGGATGCGGGCACTGAAGCTTTCTTT
>NA|TRBV5-1|many|TRBJ2-1
CASSFDWNNEQFF
TGCGCCAGCAGCTTCGACTGGAACAATGAGCAGTTCTTC
>TRBD2|TRBV27|few|TRBJ2-1
CASSSGTSGNEQFF
TGTGCCAGCAGTTCCGGGACTAGCGGGAATGAGCAGTTCTTC
>NA|TRBV5-1|NA|TRBJ2-5
CASRPIRDTETQYF
TGCGCCAGCAGGCCTATCCGGGACACAGAGACCCAGTACTTC
>NA|TRBV7-9|NA|TRBJ2-1
CASSLSLTQTDEQFF
TGTGCCAGCAGCCTCAGTCTCACGCAGACTGATGAGCAGTTCTTC
>TRBD2|TRBV10-3|few|TRBJ2-3
CAISEFATGGSTDTQYF
TGTGCCATCAGTGAGTTCGCTACGGGGGGATCCACAGATACGCAGTATTTT
>NA|TRBV7-9|NA|TRBJ2-5
CASSPPALALVQETQYF
TGTGCCAGCAGCCCCCCCGCCCTAGCCCTCGTACAAGAGACCCAGTACTTC
>NA|TRBV29-1|NA|TRBJ1-4
CSATWASNEKLFF
TGCAGCGCCACATGGGCCTCTAATGAAAAACTGTTTTTT
>TRBD1|TRBV19|few|TRBJ2-1
CASSRTGNEQFF
TGTGCCAGTAGTAGGACAGGGAATGAGCAGTTCTTC
>NA|TRBV15|medium-sized|TRBJ2-3
CATSKGGDTDTQYF
TGTGCCACCAGCAAGGGCGGAGACACAGATACGCAGTATTTT
>NA|TRBV7-9|NA|TRBJ2-2
CASSPRGHFTGELFF
TGTGCCAGCAGCCCCAGGGGACACTTCACCGGGGAGCTGTTTTTT
>TRBD2|TRBV11-3|NA|TRBJ2-1
CASRRTSEEGEQFF
TGTGCCAGCCGGCGGACTAGCGAAGAGGGTGAGCAGTTCTTC
>NA|TRBV30|NA|TRBJ2-3
CAFTTVTDTQYF
TGTGCCTTTACGACAGTCACAGATACGCAGTATTTT
>NA|TRBV10-3|many|TRBJ1-2
CAINGNPSLNYGYTF
TGTGCCATCAACGGAAACCCCTCGTTAAACTATGGCTACACCTTC
>NA|TRBV12-3/TRBV12-4|NA|TRBJ2-1
CASSFRDFNNEQFF
TGTGCCAGCAGTTTCAGGGACTTCAACAATGAGCAGTTCTTC
>NA|TRBV20-1|NA|TRBJ2-7
CSAYTPGRGYGQYF
TGCAGTGCCTACACCCCCGGACGGGGATATGGGCAGTACTTC
>TRBD2|TRBV5-1|NA|TRBJ2-3
CASSLEASGGPTDTQYF
TGCGCCAGCAGCTTGGAGGCTAGCGGGGGGCCCACAGATACGCAGTATTTT
>NA|TRBV14|NA|TRBJ2-1
CASSPMWGAASGSYNEQFF
TGTGCCAGCAGCCCCATGTGGGGGGCGGCTAGCGGATCCTACAATGAGCAGTTCTTC
>NA|TRBV11-2|NA|TRBJ2-5
CASSPAPVGQETQYF
TGTGCCAGCAGCCCCGCTCCAGTTGGCCAAGAGACCCAGTACTTC
>NA|TRBV7-9|NA|TRBJ1-1
CASSLEVGTNTEAFF
TGTGCCAGCAGCTTAGAGGTGGGGACGAACACTGAAGCTTTCTTT
>TRBD1|TRBV7-6|few|TRBJ1-2
CASSLTGGNGYTF
TGTGCCAGCAGCCTGACAGGGGGTAATGGCTACACCTTC
>NA|TRBV5-1|few|TRBJ2-7
CASRVLAEPSSYEQYF
TGCGCCAGCAGGGTACTAGCCGAACCCAGCTCCTACGAGCAGTACTTC
>TRBD2|TRBV12-3/TRBV12-4|NA|TRBJ2-1
CASSLILAGEEQFF
TGTGCCAGCAGTTTAATCCTAGCGGGAGAGGAGCAGTTCTTC